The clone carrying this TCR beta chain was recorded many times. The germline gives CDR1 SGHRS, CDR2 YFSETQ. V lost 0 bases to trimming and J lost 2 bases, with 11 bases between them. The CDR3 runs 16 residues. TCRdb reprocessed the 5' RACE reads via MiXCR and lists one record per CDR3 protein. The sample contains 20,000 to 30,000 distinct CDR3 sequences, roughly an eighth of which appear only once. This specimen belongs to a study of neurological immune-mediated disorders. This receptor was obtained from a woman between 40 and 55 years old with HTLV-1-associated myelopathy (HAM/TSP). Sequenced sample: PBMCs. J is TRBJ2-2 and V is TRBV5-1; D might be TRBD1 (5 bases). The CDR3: CASSLVTALNTGELFF. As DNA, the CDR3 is TGCGCCAGCAGCTTGGTGACAGCCCTAAACACCGGGGAGCTGTTTTTT.